These 18 T cell receptor beta chains share one sample of origin, sequenced in a study of vaccination and CD4 T cells after COVID-19. For these TCRs, the target antigens are not known. Oncomine TCR Beta short-read sequencing was applied to DNA from cultured CD4+ T cells. TCRdb independently ran MiXCR on the PCR reads; one entry per CDR3 protein. The sample has 8,500 to 13,000 distinct CDR3 sequences, under 65% seen once. Treatment meaning: roughly 10-day PBMC culture with coronavirus spike peptide pools or control peptides (ViraFEST assay). Sequenced material: CD4+ T cells from blood, cultured in vitro. The receptors come from a human donor who had recovered from COVID-19.

A single count supports this clonotype. The chain combines TRBV18 with TRBJ1-6; TRBD1 is a possible D gene (5 bases). The V gene's germline CDR1 is KGHSH and CDR2 LQKENI. Trimming shortened V by 3 bases and J by 8 bases, and 11 bases separated the two germline ends. This CDR3 has 14 residues. The CDR3 loop reads CASSPPGWDSPLHF. The CDR3 bases are TGTGCCAGCTCACCCCCAGGGTGGGATTCACCCCTCCACTTT. The full variable domain, with the rest looked up from reference TRBV18 and TRBJ1-6, is NAGVMQNPRHLVRRRGQEARLRCSPMKGHSHVYWYRQLPEEGLKFMVYLQKENIIDESGMPKERFSAEFPKEGPSILRIQQVVRGDSAAYFCASSPPGWDSPLHFGNGTRLTVT.

This clonotype was recorded a few times. This chain connects TRBV20-1 to TRBJ1-2, with D hard to call. This CDR3 region has 13 residues. Germline lookup yields CDR1 DFQATT and CDR2 SNEGSKA (reference sequence). Trimming shortened V by 6 bases and J by 7 bases, and 18 bases separated the two germline ends. In DNA, the CDR3 is TGCAGTGCCCATGCCGGTCACGGGTCTGGCTACACCTTC. Translating it yields CSAHAGHGSGYTF.

The chain employs TRBV6-1 and TRBJ1-6, with D uncertain. Trimming left V 1 base short and J 7 bases short, with 17 bases between. Looked up from germline, CDR1 is MNHNS and CDR2 is SASEGT. The CDR3 loop spans 17 amino acids. The CDR3 DNA sequence: TGTGCCAGCAGTGAAGGGGAGGGTATCTGGATAAATTCACCCCTCCACTTT. The encoded protein is CASSEGEGIWINSPLHF.

The chain is built from TRBV20-1 and TRBJ1-1; D is ambiguous. V gave up 6 bases and J gave up 1 base, with 9 bases separating them. Germline assignment: CDR1 DFQATT and CDR2 SNEGSKA (reference sequence). CDR3 length: 12 residues. CDR3 bases: TGCAGTGCGGAGGGTAGGAACACTGAAGCTTTCTTT. It yields the protein CSAEGRNTEAFF.

The table lists this clonotype with a few counts. One end of the junction varies from germline; a read error may be responsible. This chain's CDR3 is CASSKAGTGRAEAFF. The CDR3 DNA is TGTGCCAGCAGTAAAGCCGGGACAGGGAGGGCTGAAGCTTTCTTT. This chain uses TRBV2 with TRBJ1-1; TRBD1 matches at 9 bases. The CDR3 sequence is 15 residues long. Germline values: CDR1 SNHLY, CDR2 FYNNEI.

The genes are TRBV11-2 and TRBJ1-2; D perhaps matches TRBD1 (6 bases). The ends were cut back, 3 bases at V and 1 base at J, with 12 bases in the middle. The germline V gene has CDR1 SGHAT and CDR2 FQNNGV. This CDR3 has 15 amino acids. CDR3 nucleotides: TGTGCCAGCAGCTTCGCACAGGGCCTTAACTATGGCTACACCTTC. Amino acid sequence: CASSFAQGLNYGYTF.

This clonotype was counted only a few times. The V and J genes are TRBV7-9 and TRBJ1-1; 8 bases align to TRBD1. Germline trimming cut 5 bases from V and 7 bases from J; bases unmatched to any gene: 6. This CDR3 has 13 residues. CDR1 is SEHNR and CDR2 is FQNEAQ in the germline V gene (reference sequence). The CDR3, as DNA: TGTGCCAGCAGCCACGGGACAGGCGGTGAAGCTTTCTTT. Encoded protein: CASSHGTGGEAFF.

The chain has TRBV6-2 or TRBV6-3 and TRBJ2-5; 8 bases line up with TRBD2. Looked up from germline, CDR1 is MNHEY and CDR2 is SVGEGT. J lost 3 bases, V lost 6 bases, and 6 bases had no gene match. The CDR3 covers 14 residues. The CDR3 loop is CASSRAGGKETQYF. CDR3 in DNA: TGTGCCAGCAGCCGGGCGGGGGGTAAAGAGACCCAGTACTTC.

V and J are TRBV18 and TRBJ2-1; D is unclear. Germline V gene data show CDR1 as KGHSH and CDR2 as LQKENI. Trimming took off 4 bases at V and 1 base at J, with 11 bases between the two ends. The CDR3 runs to 15 residues. CDR3 sequence reads: CASSLELPSYNEQFF. For the CDR3, the DNA is TGTGCCAGCTCACTTGAGCTCCCATCCTACAATGAGCAGTTCTTC.

Only a few counts were recorded for this clonotype. The V gene is TRBV10-3, the J gene TRBJ1-1; D may be TRBD1 (6 bases). Germline CDR1 reads ENHRY; CDR2 reads SYGVKD. The CDR3 consists of 12 residues. V dropped 3 bases and J dropped 7 bases, with 9 bases sitting between them. This chain's CDR3 is CAISEGTSEAFF. CDR3 nucleotides: TGTGCCATCAGTGAAGGGACAAGTGAAGCTTTCTTT.

This chain links TRBV4-1 with TRBJ1-1; tentative D call: TRBD1 (5 bases). CDR1 is MGHRA and CDR2 is YSYEKL in the germline V gene. This CDR3 spans 18 amino acids. Trimming shortened V by 1 base and J by 3 bases, and 21 bases separated the two germline ends. CDR3 DNA: TGCGCCAGCAGCCAAGTTCACAGGTGGGGCGAAGAGGACACTGAAGCTTTCTTT. Protein product: CASSQVHRWGEEDTEAFF.

The genes are TRBV9 and TRBJ1-2; TRBD1 is a possible D gene (5 bases). The CDR3 extends over 14 amino acids. CDR1 is SGDLS, CDR2 YYNGEE, per germline. V was clipped by 3 bases and J by 7 bases, with 16 bases between them. CDR3 nucleotide sequence: TGTGCCAGCAGCGCTGGAGCAGGGTCGGGTGGCTACACCTTC. Residues: CASSAGAGSGGYTF.

V usage is TRBV5-1 and J usage is TRBJ1-1; 9 bases line up with TRBD1. CDR1 is SGHRS, CDR2 YFSETQ, per germline. The V segment lost 3 bases and the J segment 2 bases; nucleotides outside the gene matches: 8. This CDR3 contains 16 residues. In DNA form, the CDR3 reads TGCGCCAGCAGCTCCTACGGGACAGGGATCAACACTGAAGCTTTCTTT. This translates into CASSSYGTGINTEAFF.

The chain combines TRBV7-2 with TRBJ1-5; D ambiguous. This CDR3 contains 14 residues. V shed 0 bases and J shed 4 bases, with 7 bases lying between them. CDR1 SGHTA and CDR2 FQGNSA come from the germline V gene. CDR3 coding DNA: TGTGCCAGCAGCTTAGCGTCGAGGAATCAGCCCCAGCATTTT. Its protein product is CASSLASRNQPQHF.

The chain recombines TRBV5-1 with TRBJ1-1; tentatively, D is TRBD1 (6 bases). V gave up 4 bases and J gave up 4 bases, with 17 bases separating them. The germline V gene has CDR1 SGHRS and CDR2 YFSETQ. The CDR3 consists of 15 residues. CDR3 sequence: CASSPAGAEATEAFF. The CDR3 coding sequence is TGCGCCAGCAGCCCGGCGGGGGCGGAGGCCACTGAAGCTTTCTTT.

The chain uses TRBV10-3 and TRBJ2-3, with unresolved D. Trimming left V 3 bases short and J 0 bases short, with 7 bases between. The CDR3 totals 14 residues. The germline gives CDR1 ENHRY, CDR2 SYGVKD. The CDR3 DNA follows: TGTGCCATCAGTGACTGGGGAAGCACAGATACGCAGTATTTT. Amino acid sequence: CAISDWGSTDTQYF.

The chain uses TRBV28 and TRBJ1-2; TRBD1 matches 9 bases. The CDR3 consists of 14 residues. Germline V CDR1 and CDR2: MDHEN, SYDVKM. V shed 3 bases, J shed 5 bases, and the junction held 4 bases outside the gene matches. For the CDR3, the DNA is TGTGCCAGCAGTTTTGGGACAGGGCCTTATGGCTACACCTTC. Translating gives CASSFGTGPYGYTF.

This clonotype occurred once. The rearrangement links TRBV27 to TRBJ1-6; tentative D call: TRBD1 (6 bases). The CDR3 consists of 14 residues. CDR1 MNHEY and CDR2 SMNVEV come from the germline V gene (reference sequence). V lost 3 bases to trimming and J lost 9 bases, with 12 bases between them. In DNA form, the CDR3 reads TGTGCCAGCAGTTTCTCAACCAGGGGTTCACCCCTCCACTTT. Its protein product is CASSFSTRGSPLHF.